The source of this TCR beta chain is a study of blood T cell repertoires in COVID-19 (TCRdb year 2020). Study-level background: Samples from collaborators originated in the United States, Italy and Spain and spanned both the acute and convalescent phases of COVID-19. Where available, HLA class I and class II types were taken from metadata supplied by the sample provider and were not determined by assay-based typing. The material from the prospective study consisted of cDNA or gDNA derived from T cells, B-cell-depleted T cells, or PBMCs. The dataset comprised deeply sampled blood TCRbeta repertoires from subjects exposed to, actively infected with, or recovered from COVID-19. The samples were drawn from two sources: the first 160 participants of the ongoing ImmuneRACE study, and 1,200 or so subjects contributed by 6 global collaborators. The repertoires were released in a freely available public database intended as a resource for research on the immune response to SARS-CoV-2. Nearly every sample came with metadata listing a de-identified subject ID, COVID-19 status, age in years and sex. Summary of the overall study and its limitations: How much clinical and demographic metadata was included differed by source and by participant, and the metadata was provided uncurated.

Collaborating institutions collected whole blood in K2EDTA tubes following their own protocols. For TCRbeta analysis, collaborators shipped samples in one of three forms: frozen whole blood, isolated PBMCs, or DNA extracted from either of those sample types. The germline V gene specifies MNHEY as CDR1 and SVGAGI as CDR2. The CDR3 sequence holds 15 residues, the cysteine and phenylalanine included. Left in the record is the CDR3 DNA by itself, 45 bases read in frame from the first base. Compared with germline, V lacks 4 bases and J lacks 4 bases; bases without a gene match: 7. TCRbeta CDR3 regions were amplified from genomic DNA by means of the immunoSEQ Assay, a bias-controlled multiplex PCR. The paper's processing steps were these. Within the assay, amplification of reference gene primers was used to estimate how many nucleated cells each sample contained. To quantify the absolute abundance of each unique TCRbeta CDR3 rearrangement, sequence reads were collapsed and filtered. For each sample, productive Simpson clonality was calculated by taking the square root of Simpson's diversity index across productive rearrangements. TCRdb mirrors the immuneACCESS table, restricted to in-frame sequences. Some clones are absent from its copies; in checked studies, under half trace to an unresolved V gene, and the reason for the others is unknown. That table gives V, J and clone size, and the DNA gave D and trimming. Here the sample has under 75,000 clones; more than 60% occur a single time. The ten largest make up 5.5% to 7% of the sample.

Points on this clone: Its antigen has not been determined. Per-nucleotide qualities are absent, and no much larger clonotype sits a single base away.

This chain joins TRBV6-5 to TRBJ1-5, with TRBD1 matching 7 junction bases. The receptor comes from a woman in her seventies with acute or convalescent COVID-19. The material sequenced was peripheral blood. The DNA reads as follows: TGTGCCAGCAGTTTGACCGGGACAGTTAATCAGCCCCAGCATTTT. Its protein reads: CASSLTGTVNQPQHF.